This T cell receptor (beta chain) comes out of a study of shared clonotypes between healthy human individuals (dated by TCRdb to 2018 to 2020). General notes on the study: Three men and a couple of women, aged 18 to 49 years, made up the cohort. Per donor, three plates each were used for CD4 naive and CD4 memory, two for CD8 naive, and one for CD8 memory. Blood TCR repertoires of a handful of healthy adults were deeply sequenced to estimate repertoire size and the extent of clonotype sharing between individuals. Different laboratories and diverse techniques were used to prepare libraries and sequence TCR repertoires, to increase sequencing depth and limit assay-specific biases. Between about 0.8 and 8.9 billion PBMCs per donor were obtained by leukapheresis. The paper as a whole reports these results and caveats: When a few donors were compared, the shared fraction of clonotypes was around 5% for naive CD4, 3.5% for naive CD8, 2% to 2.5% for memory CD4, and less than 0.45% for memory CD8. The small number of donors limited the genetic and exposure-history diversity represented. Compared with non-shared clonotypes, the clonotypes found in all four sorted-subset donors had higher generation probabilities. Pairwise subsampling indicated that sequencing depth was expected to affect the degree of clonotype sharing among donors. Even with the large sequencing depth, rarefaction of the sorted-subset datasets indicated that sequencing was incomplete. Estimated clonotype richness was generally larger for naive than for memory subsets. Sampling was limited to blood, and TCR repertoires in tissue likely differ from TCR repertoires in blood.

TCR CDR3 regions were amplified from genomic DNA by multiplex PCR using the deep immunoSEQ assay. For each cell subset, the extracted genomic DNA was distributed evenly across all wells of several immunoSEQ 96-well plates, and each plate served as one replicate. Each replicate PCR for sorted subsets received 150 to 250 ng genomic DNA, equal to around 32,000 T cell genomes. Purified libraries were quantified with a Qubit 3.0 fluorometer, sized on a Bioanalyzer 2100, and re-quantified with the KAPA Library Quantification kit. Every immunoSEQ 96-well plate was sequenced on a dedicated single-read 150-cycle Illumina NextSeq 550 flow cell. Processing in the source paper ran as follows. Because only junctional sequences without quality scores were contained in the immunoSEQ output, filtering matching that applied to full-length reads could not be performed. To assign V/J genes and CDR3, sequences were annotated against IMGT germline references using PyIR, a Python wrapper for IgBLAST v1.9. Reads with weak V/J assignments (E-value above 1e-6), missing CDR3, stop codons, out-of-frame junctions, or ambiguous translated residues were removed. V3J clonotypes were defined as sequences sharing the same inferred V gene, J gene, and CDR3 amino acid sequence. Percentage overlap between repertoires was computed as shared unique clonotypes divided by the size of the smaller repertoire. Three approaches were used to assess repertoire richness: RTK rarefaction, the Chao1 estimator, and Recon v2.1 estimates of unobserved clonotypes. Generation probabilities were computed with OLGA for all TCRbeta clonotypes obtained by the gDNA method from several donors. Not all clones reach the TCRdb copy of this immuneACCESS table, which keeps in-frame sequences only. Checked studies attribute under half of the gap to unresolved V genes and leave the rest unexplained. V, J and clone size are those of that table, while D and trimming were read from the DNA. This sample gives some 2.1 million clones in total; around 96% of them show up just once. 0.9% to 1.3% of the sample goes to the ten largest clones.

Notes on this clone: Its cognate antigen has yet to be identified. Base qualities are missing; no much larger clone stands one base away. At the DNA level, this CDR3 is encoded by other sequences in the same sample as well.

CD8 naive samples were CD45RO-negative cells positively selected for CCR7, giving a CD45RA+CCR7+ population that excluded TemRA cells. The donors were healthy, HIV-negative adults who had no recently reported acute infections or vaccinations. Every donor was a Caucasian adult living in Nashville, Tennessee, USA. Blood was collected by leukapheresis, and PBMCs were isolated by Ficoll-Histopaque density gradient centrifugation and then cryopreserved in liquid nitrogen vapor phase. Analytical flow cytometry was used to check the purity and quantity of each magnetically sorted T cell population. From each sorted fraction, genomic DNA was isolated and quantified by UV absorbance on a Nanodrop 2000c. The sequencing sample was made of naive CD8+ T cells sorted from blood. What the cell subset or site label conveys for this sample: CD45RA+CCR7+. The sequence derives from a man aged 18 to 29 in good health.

The CDR3 amino acid sequence is: CASSLGGYEQFF. The nucleotide sequence is given as TGTGCCAGCAGCTTGGGGGGGTATGAGCAGTTCTTC. The rearranged chain carries TRBV7-9 and TRBJ2-1, with TRBD2 identical over 7 junction bases. Unmatched junction bases come to 1, with V trimmed by 3 bases and J by 8 bases. From the cysteine up to the phenylalanine, the CDR3 has a length of 12 residues. The sequence is cut down to CDR3 DNA, 36 bases in frame from base 1. CDR1 and CDR2 (SEHNR, FQNEAQ) derive from the germline V gene (reference sequence).